This TCR beta chain was recorded in a study of T cells after yellow fever vaccination. Germline loops: CDR1 MNHEY, CDR2 SVGAGI. The CDR3 covers 13 residues. V lost 6 bases and J lost 4, with 10 bases in between. This clonotype was picked up a small number of times. 5'RACE template switching produced TCR cDNA carrying a universal primer site and UMIs. MiXCR, applied by TCRdb to the 5' RACE reads, yields one record per CDR3 protein. Of around 310,000 distinct CDR3 sequences in the sample, over 3.5% were seen once. The sequence came from a man aged 18 to 29 who received the YFV17D yellow fever vaccine. J is TRBJ1-5 and V is TRBV6-5, with D possibly matching TRBD1 (5 bases). The sample in question was PBMCs, obtained 15 days after the yellow fever booster vaccination. The DNA of the CDR3 is TGTGCCAGCAGCGACGGGGGAAATCAGCCCCAGCATTTT. It specifies CASSDGGNQPQHF.